One sample yielded the 6 T cell receptor beta chains listed below, sequenced in a study of regulatory T cells in long-lasting Graves disease. Time point: persistent/refractory GD, antithyroid drugs over 5 years with positive TRAb. PBMCs provided the RNA from which the TCR library was made. Investigators prepared the TCR beta libraries by applying iRepertoire HTBI primers and Arm-PCR of CDR3 regions. Each CDR3 protein gets one entry after TCRdb re-called the multiplex PCR reads with MiXCR. Among 300,000 to 400,000 distinct CDR3 sequences listed, about 19% were seen once. Here the sequenced sample was peripheral blood mononuclear cells (PBMCs), taken when the disease was refractory, from a patient treated with antithyroid drugs. These receptors were taken from a female donor with Graves disease.

This clonotype was picked up a small number of times. The CDR3 DNA reads as TGTGCCAGTTACGGAAAATGGACAGGGTACTATGGCTACACCTTC. This encodes CASYGKWTGYYGYTF. The chain uses TRBV19 and TRBJ1-2; 8 bases fit TRBD1. Germline V CDR1 and CDR2: LNHDA, SQIVND (reference sequence). This CDR3 is 15 amino acids long. Germline trimming cut 8 bases from V and 3 bases from J; bases unmatched to any gene: 11.

This clonotype was seen ten or more times. The chain recombines TRBV30 with TRBJ2-5; 7 nucleotides line up with TRBD2. Germline-derived CDR1 and CDR2 are GTSNPN and SVGIG (reference sequence). The CDR3 has 15 amino acids. J was trimmed by 4 bases and V by 5 bases; bases with no gene match: 13. The CDR3 here is CAWGLAARKGETQYF. Written as DNA, the CDR3 is TGTGCCTGGGGCCTAGCGGCCAGAAAGGGAGAGACCCAGTACTTC.

This clonotype was picked up a small number of times. The chain couples TRBV27 to TRBJ1-6; D gene ambiguous. Germline CDR1 is MNHEY and CDR2 is SMNVEV (reference sequence). This CDR3 is 14 amino acids long. V lost 3 bases and J 8 bases, leaving 11 bases between the germline ends. In DNA form, the CDR3 reads TGTGCCAGCAGTTTCCCCGGACCTTATTCACCCCTCCACTTT. This gives the protein CASSFPGPYSPLHF.

This clonotype was seen only a few times. The chain links TRBV9 to TRBJ1-2; possibly TRBD1 for D (5 bases). CDR1 and CDR2 (germline): SGDLS, YYNGEE. The CDR3 extends over 15 amino acids. V was clipped by 0 bases and J by 0 bases, with 9 bases between them. The CDR3 DNA sequence: TGTGCCAGCAGCGTAGAGGGGTTAGCTAACTATGGCTACACCTTC. It specifies CASSVEGLANYGYTF.

Ten or more counts support this clonotype. V gene TRBV7-8 combines with J gene TRBJ1-3; 8 bases are shared with TRBD1. The CDR3 sequence is 14 residues long. V dropped 0 bases and J dropped 9; count of bases not matched to a gene: 4. Germline-derived CDR1 and CDR2 are SGHVS and FQNEAQ. The CDR3 protein is CASSLATGVGTIYF. Written as DNA, the CDR3 is TGTGCCAGCAGCTTAGCGACAGGGGTGGGCACCATATATTTT.

CDR3 in amino acids: CASRPPGVPKETQYF. The CDR3 DNA reads as TGTGCCAGTAGACCGCCGGGAGTGCCTAAGGAGACCCAGTACTTC. The chain carries TRBV6-1 and TRBJ2-5, with D possibly being TRBD2 (6 bases). There are 15 residues in the CDR3. Germline V gene sequence: CDR1 MNHNS, CDR2 SASEGT. The V gene lost 9 bases and the J gene lost 5 bases, with 22 bases spanning the gap.